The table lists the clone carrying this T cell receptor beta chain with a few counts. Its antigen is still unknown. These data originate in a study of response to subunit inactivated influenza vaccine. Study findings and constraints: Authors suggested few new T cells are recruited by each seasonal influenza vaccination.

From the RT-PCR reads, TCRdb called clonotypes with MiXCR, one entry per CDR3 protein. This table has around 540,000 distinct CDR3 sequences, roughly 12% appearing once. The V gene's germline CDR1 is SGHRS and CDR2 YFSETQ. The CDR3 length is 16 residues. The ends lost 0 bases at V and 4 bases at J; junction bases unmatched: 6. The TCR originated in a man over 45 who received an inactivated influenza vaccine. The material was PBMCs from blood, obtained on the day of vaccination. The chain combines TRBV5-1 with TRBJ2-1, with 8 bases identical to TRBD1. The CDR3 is CASSLESWTGYNEQFF. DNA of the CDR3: TGCGCCAGCAGCTTGGAATCGTGGACAGGGTACAATGAGCAGTTCTTC.